The following is a T cell receptor (beta chain) sequence with its context. The data are from a study of blood T cell repertoires in COVID-19. Study overall: T cells, B-cell-depleted T cells, or PBMCs supplied cDNA or gDNA.

Method: immunoSEQ multiplex PCR; TCRdb's copy keeps in-frame clones and lacks some. The table records fewer than 250,000 clones, 70% to 90% of them present only once. Germline CDR1 reads LGHDT; CDR2 reads YNNKEL (reference sequence). V lost 5 bases and J 4 bases, leaving 9 bases between the germline ends. The length of the CDR3 is 14 residues. This sequence joins TRBV3-1 (or the pseudogene TRBV3-2) and TRBJ1-6; the D is unclear. The sample was peripheral blood. The receptor was derived from a young man with acute or convalescent COVID-19. The CDR3 nucleotides are TGTGCCAGCAGCTCCGGGAGGTATAATTCACCCCTCCACTTT. Translated: CASSSGRYNSPLHF.